Each of the 30 T cell receptor beta chains below was sequenced from the same sample in a study of cytotoxic CD8 clonotypes in ibrutinib-treated CLL (dated by TCRdb to 2020 to 2023). The library was generated by the immunoSEQ multiplex PCR assay. TCRdb retrieved this table from immuneACCESS and kept in-frame rearrangements only. Not all clones are present; in checked studies, unresolved V genes account for under half, and no reason is known for the remainder. This sample has 50,000 to 70,000 clones in its table, and 50% to 70% of those were observed once. 20% to 30% of the sample is in the top ten clones. Explained via the paper, the time point label denotes: progressive disease on ibrutinib. Sample: PBMCs, taken at disease progression, from a patient treated with ibrutinib. The receptor set was obtained from a human donor with chronic lymphocytic leukemia.

V usage is TRBV7-2 and J usage is TRBJ1-5; D is unresolved. The germline V gene has CDR1 SGHTA and CDR2 FQGNSA. The CDR3 runs to 15 residues. Deletions cut 5 bases from V and 1 base from J, with 12 bases between. Written as DNA, the CDR3 is TGTGCCAGCAGCCTCCCCTTGGGAAGCAATCAGCCCCAGCATTTT. It is translated as CASSLPLGSNQPQHF.

V is TRBV9 and J is TRBJ2-3, with 9 nucleotides matching TRBD1. V gave up 6 bases and J gave up 3 bases; unmatched junction bases: 11. Germline CDR1 and CDR2: SGDLS and YYNGEE. The CDR3 totals 16 residues. The CDR3 DNA is TGTGCCAGCACCTTAACCGGGACAGGGCGAACAGATACGCAGTATTTT. Translation: CASTLTGTGRTDTQYF. The variable domain in full, with the rest retrieved from reference TRBV9 and TRBJ2-3, is DSGVTQTPKHLITATGQRVTLRCSPRSGDLSVYWYQQSLDQGLQFLIQYYNGEERAKGNILERFSAQQFPDLHSELNLSSLELGDSALYFCASTLTGTGRTDTQYFGPGTRLTVL.

The chain employs TRBV27 and TRBJ2-7, with unresolved D. In germline, CDR1 is MNHEY, CDR2 SMNVEV (reference sequence). CDR3 size: 13 residues. Trimming removed 6 bases at V and 4 bases at J, with 13 bases between. The CDR3 DNA sequence: TGTGCCAGCAGCCGACCCACCGGATACGAGCAGTACTTC. Translated, it gives CASSRPTGYEQYF.

This chain links TRBV28 with TRBJ1-1; 9 nucleotides agree with TRBD1. The junction had 12 bases not matched to a gene; V was cut back by 6 bases and J by 10 bases. CDR1 MDHEN and CDR2 SYDVKM come from the germline V gene. This CDR3 has 14 amino acids. CDR3: CASRLPGQGGRAFF. The CDR3 nucleotides read TGTGCCAGCAGACTACCGGGACAGGGTGGGCGAGCTTTCTTT. Combining the CDR3 with reference TRBV28 and TRBJ1-1 gives the whole variable domain DVKVTQSSRYLVKRTGEKVFLECVQDMDHENMFWYRQDPGLGLRLIYFSYDVKMKEKGDIPEGYSVSREKKERFSLILESASTNQTSMYLCASRLPGQGGRAFFGQGTRLTVV.

The gene calls are TRBV30 and TRBJ2-1; D is tentatively TRBD1 or TRBD2 (5 bases each). This CDR3 is 13 amino acids long. V was trimmed by 0 bases and J by 9 bases, leaving 12 bases between them. Germline V gene lookup returns CDR1 GTSNPN and CDR2 SVGIG (reference sequence). CDR3 region: CAWSVWPGTEQFF. CDR3 nucleotide sequence: TGTGCCTGGAGTGTATGGCCGGGGACTGAGCAGTTCTTC.

V usage is TRBV28 and J usage is TRBJ2-2; TRBD2 is a possible D gene (7 bases). The CDR3 consists of 16 residues. Between the trimmed V and J ends, which lost 0 bases and 6 bases, there was a span of 14 bases. The V gene's germline CDR1 is MDHEN and CDR2 SYDVKM. The CDR3 sequence is CASSLWGGGPPGELFF. CDR3 sequence (DNA): TGTGCCAGCAGTTTATGGGGCGGGGGCCCCCCCGGGGAGCTGTTTTTT.

This clone came up a few times. The chain uses TRBV5-4 and TRBJ2-7, with D unresolved. Germline CDR1 reads SGHNT; CDR2 reads YYREEE (reference sequence). Trimming stripped 0 bases from V and 0 bases from J, with 10 bases between. This CDR3 has 15 amino acids. The CDR3 region has the DNA TGTGCCAGCAGCTTGGGGACCTCCAGCTCCTACGAGCAGTACTTC. Translation gives CASSLGTSSSYEQYF.

In DNA, the CDR3 is TGTGCCAGCAGGGACTACAGGGTAGGCCTAACAAAACTGTTTTTT. Protein sequence: CASRDYRVGLTKLFF. This chain links TRBV21-1 with TRBJ1-4. TRBV21-1 counts as a pseudogene. The CDR3 loop spans 15 amino acids.

The chain combines TRBV7-2 with TRBJ1-4, with D possibly TRBD1 on 6 matching bases. From germline, CDR1 is SGHTA and CDR2 FQGNSA. This CDR3 is built from 14 residues. Deletions cut 3 bases from V and 5 bases from J, with 10 bases between. CDR3 sequence reads: CASSLRQENEKLFF. The DNA for the CDR3 is TGTGCCAGCAGCTTGAGACAGGAAAATGAAAAACTGTTTTTT.

The V call is TRBV7-9, the J call TRBJ2-4; 9 positions agree with TRBD2. The CDR3 is 15 residues long. CDR1 and CDR2 (germline): SEHNR, FQNEAQ (reference sequence). Trimming removed 6 bases from V and 1 base from J; junction bases left unmatched: 4. The CDR3 sequence: CASRASGIAKNIQYF. The CDR3 DNA is TGTGCCAGCAGGGCTAGCGGGATTGCCAAAAACATTCAGTACTTC.

The J gene is TRBJ2-1, the V gene TRBV9, with 7 nucleotides matching TRBD1. This CDR3 spans 16 amino acids. J was trimmed by 2 bases and V by 0 bases; bases with no gene match: 5. CDR1 SGDLS and CDR2 YYNGEE come from the germline V gene. CDR3 sequence (DNA): TGTGCCAGCAGCGTAGGCGGACAGGCCCCCTACAATGAGCAGTTCTTC. It yields the protein CASSVGGQAPYNEQFF.

The V and J genes are TRBV5-1 and TRBJ2-2; D assignment may be TRBD1 or TRBD2 (5 bases each). CDR1 and CDR2 (germline): SGHRS, YFSETQ. CDR3 length: 15 residues. The V end lost 2 bases, the J end lost 8 bases, and 16 bases lay between the germline ends. CDR3 protein: CASSFVEGSAGELFF. In nucleotides, the CDR3 is TGCGCCAGCAGCTTCGTCGAGGGGTCAGCGGGGGAGCTGTTTTTT.

V is TRBV7-2 and J is TRBJ2-1; 8 nucleotides align to TRBD2. The trim removed 7 bases at V and 9 bases at J, leaving 14 bases unmatched. The germline gives CDR1 SGHTA, CDR2 FQGNSA. The CDR3 length is 15 residues. CDR3 bases: TGTGCCAGCACCTCGGCGACTAGCGCGGATCGTGAGCAGTTCTTC. Encoded protein: CASTSATSADREQFF.

This rearrangement joins TRBV7-2 to TRBJ1-5; tentatively, D is TRBD1 (5 bases). Germline CDR1 is SGHTA and CDR2 is FQGNSA. V was trimmed by 5 bases and J by 5 bases, leaving 10 bases between them. There are 13 residues in the CDR3. The DNA of the CDR3 is TGTGCCAGCAGCCCCAGACAGTATCAGCCCCAGCATTTT. Its translation: CASSPRQYQPQHF.

The V gene is TRBV27, the J gene TRBJ1-2; 12 bases agree with TRBD1. The junction had 7 bases not matched to a gene; V was cut back by 4 bases and J by 7 bases. The CDR3 spans 15 residues. In germline, CDR1 is MNHEY, CDR2 SMNVEV (reference sequence). CDR3 region: CASSSSGTGGVGYTF. The CDR3 DNA follows: TGTGCCAGCAGTTCCTCCGGGACAGGGGGCGTTGGCTACACCTTC.

This clone has a handful of counts. V gene TRBV23-1 combines with J gene TRBJ2-7; 9 bases map to TRBD1. TRBV23-1 is designated an ORF whose function remains uncertain. The V segment lost 8 bases and the J segment 5 bases; nucleotides outside the gene matches: 7. The CDR3 spans 13 residues. The CDR3: CASGGTGRDEQYF. The CDR3 bases are TGCGCCAGCGGGGGGACAGGGAGGGACGAGCAGTACTTC.

The CDR3 protein is CASRQGPGNQPQHF. CDR3 nucleotides: TGTGCCAGTAGACAGGGTCCTGGCAATCAGCCCCAGCATTTT. J is TRBJ1-5 and V is TRBV19; TRBD1 might be the D (6 bases). V was cut by 6 bases and J by 2 bases, with 11 bases left in between. Germline V CDR1 and CDR2: LNHDA, SQIVND (reference sequence). The CDR3 has 14 residues.

The V call is TRBV30, the J call TRBJ1-3; unclear D gene. The CDR3 covers 15 residues. V dropped 3 bases and J dropped 0 bases, with 12 bases sitting between them. Germline CDR1 is GTSNPN and CDR2 is SVGIG (reference sequence). The CDR3 DNA follows: TGTGCCTGGAGACTTGGACGGTCCTCTGGAAACACCATATATTTT. Encoded protein: CAWRLGRSSGNTIYF.

V is TRBV7-2 and J is TRBJ2-7; D not resolved. The CDR3 is 15 amino acids. V gave up 1 base and J gave up 0 bases, with 10 bases separating them. The V gene's germline CDR1 is SGHTA and CDR2 FQGNSA. The CDR3 region has the DNA TGTGCCAGCAGCTTAGTGGTGGCCGGCTCCTACGAGCAGTACTTC. Its protein is CASSLVVAGSYEQYF.

Points on this clone: The sample holds other DNA sequences that translate to the same CDR3. This chain connects TRBV7-2 to TRBJ2-3; TRBD2 aligns across 7 bases. CDR1 is SGHTA and CDR2 is FQGNSA in the germline V gene. The ends lost 1 base at V and 6 bases at J; junction bases unmatched: 10. The CDR3 covers 16 residues. The CDR3 is CASSLVLGGSTDTQYF. The CDR3 DNA is TGTGCCAGCAGCTTAGTATTAGGCGGGAGTACTGATACGCAGTATTTT.

This chain links TRBV19 with TRBJ2-7; possible D gene TRBD1, 6 bases. The germline gives CDR1 LNHDA, CDR2 SQIVND (reference sequence). This CDR3 contains 14 residues. V was cut by 6 bases and J by 4 bases, with 16 bases left in between. The CDR3 DNA is TGTGCCAGTAGCCAAGGGGGACCAGGTTACGAGCAGTACTTC. Protein sequence: CASSQGGPGYEQYF.

This clone came up once. The genes are TRBV4-3 and TRBJ2-7; the D is unclear. The V gene's germline CDR1 is LGHNA and CDR2 YSLEER. CDR3 length: 15 amino acids. The V end lost 0 bases, the J end lost 0 bases, and 9 bases lay between the germline ends. The CDR3 DNA is TGCGCCAGCAGCCAAGAGTCCGGTTCCTCCTACGAGCAGTACTTC. Its translation is CASSQESGSSYEQYF.

The J gene is TRBJ1-1, the V gene TRBV5-1; 10 bases align to TRBD1. V trimming: 2 bases; J trimming: 0 bases; junction bases outside the gene matches: 7. Germline loops: CDR1 SGHRS, CDR2 YFSETQ. CDR3 length: 17 residues. CDR3 bases: TGCGCCAGCAGCTTCGGGACAGGGGTGTTCATGAACACTGAAGCTTTCTTT. Protein: CASSFGTGVFMNTEAFF.

This clone showed up just a few times. The rearrangement joins TRBV11-2 to TRBJ2-5; D ambiguous. Germline CDR1 SGHAT, CDR2 FQNNGV. The CDR3 is made up of 15 amino acids. V lost 0 bases and J lost 2, with 10 bases in between. The CDR3 is CASSLDWLVQETQYF. CDR3 DNA: TGTGCCAGCAGCTTAGATTGGCTGGTACAAGAGACCCAGTACTTC.

The chain is built from TRBV6-5 and TRBJ2-7, with 7 bases fitting TRBD2. The CDR3 loop spans 14 amino acids. V gave up 6 bases and J gave up 2 bases; unmatched junction bases: 7. Per the germline V gene, CDR1 is MNHEY and CDR2 is SVGAGI. CDR3 protein: CASRTDREAYEQYF. Here the CDR3 DNA reads TGTGCCAGCAGAACGGACCGGGAGGCCTACGAGCAGTACTTC.

The chain combines TRBV7-2 with TRBJ1-4; 7 bases fit TRBD1. The CDR3 contains 14 residues. Trimming cost V 6 bases and J 8 bases; bases outside gene matches: 9. Germline CDR1 and CDR2: SGHTA and FQGNSA. The CDR3 region is CASRKRQGNEKLFF. The DNA of the CDR3 is TGTGCCAGCAGGAAAAGACAGGGTAACGAAAAACTGTTTTTT.

This clone has just a few counts. V usage is TRBV2 and J usage is TRBJ1-5; no firm D call. The germline CDR1 and CDR2 sequences are SNHLY and FYNNEI. Trimming cost V 0 bases and J 6 bases, with 9 bases left between them. This CDR3 has 14 amino acids. CDR3 residues: CASSEASDIQPQHF. Here the CDR3 DNA reads TGTGCCAGCAGTGAAGCTTCGGATATTCAGCCCCAGCATTTT.

This clone was seen a handful of times. The rearrangement links TRBV4-1 to TRBJ2-5; either TRBD1 or TRBD2 may supply D (5 bases each). This CDR3 is built from 16 residues. V was trimmed by 1 base and J by 9 bases, leaving 21 bases between them. The germline V gene encodes CDR1 MGHRA and CDR2 YSYEKL. The CDR3 here is CASSQGSGAGELSQYF. The CDR3 DNA sequence: TGCGCCAGCAGCCAAGGATCCGGGGCAGGAGAGTTGTCCCAGTACTTC.

This clone turned up a few times. This sequence joins TRBV28 and TRBJ2-7, with D unresolved. This CDR3 spans 12 amino acids. Germline V gives CDR1 MDHEN, CDR2 SYDVKM. V gave up 2 bases and J gave up 7 bases, with 9 bases separating them. CDR3 sequence: CASSLIGWEQYF. The CDR3 DNA reads TGTGCCAGCAGTTTAATTGGGTGGGAGCAGTACTTC.

This rearrangement joins TRBV30 to TRBJ1-2, with D perhaps TRBD1 (6 bases). The germline V gene encodes CDR1 GTSNPN and CDR2 SVGIG (reference sequence). The CDR3 consists of 14 residues. With 0 bases removed from V and 2 bases from J, the gap between germline ends came to 10 bases. The CDR3 spells CAWSVQGRNYGYTF. The DNA of the CDR3 is TGTGCCTGGAGTGTACAGGGTCGAAACTATGGCTACACCTTC.